Sequencing of this TCR beta chain was carried out in a study of T cell responses to AZD1222 COVID-19 vaccine. Study-wide findings and caveats: The donor group comprised mostly white British people and more females; the analysis possibly underestimated clonal diversity.

Generated by immunoSEQ multiplex PCR, the TCRdb table keeps only in-frame clones and is missing some. The sample lists around 15,000 clones, approximately 84% occurring once. The germline V gene has CDR1 MNHEY and CDR2 SMNVEV (reference sequence). V shed 5 bases and J 7 bases; nucleotides not matched to a gene: 14. The CDR3 covers 16 residues. For this clone: Its matching antigen is unknown.

The source material was peripheral blood, sampled 28 days after the second AZD1222 dose. The source of this sequence is an adult who received the AZD1222 COVID-19 vaccine. V is TRBV27 and J is TRBJ1-2; the match to TRBD1 covers 9 bases. The CDR3 loop is CASSLKKTGGSFGYTF. CDR3 DNA: TGTGCCAGCAGTCTAAAGAAAACAGGGGGCTCTTTTGGCTACACCTTC.